The sequence of this T cell receptor beta chain was determined in a study of OX40 agonist ivuxolimab in advanced cancers. This CDR3 region has 12 residues. Germline lookup yields CDR1 SEHNR and CDR2 FQNEAQ (reference sequence). Only in-frame clones appear in the TCRdb table, and some are missing; sequencing was by immunoSEQ multiplex PCR. The repertoire holds about 79,000 clones, with approximately 94% as singletons. Concerning this clone itself: The germline gene is not matched at one end of the junction; a read error may be the cause.

The sample in question was CD4+ or CD8+ T cells sorted from blood, obtained in a trial of the OX40 agonist ivuxolimab. This receptor was taken from an adult with an advanced solid tumor such as melanoma, head and neck, liver or kidney cancer. The rearrangement uses TRBV7-9 and TRBJ1-4, with 7 nucleotides matching TRBD1. The CDR3 DNA reads TGTGCCAGCAGCCCCCACTTGGGACAGCTCCTTTTT. Its protein is CASSPHLGQLLF.